These 16 T cell receptor beta chains originate from one sample sequenced in a study of T-cell reconstitution after alpha-beta-depleted transplantation in children. A library of TCRbeta sequences, prepared with unique molecular identifiers, was generated. MiXCR, applied by TCRdb to the PCR reads, yields one record per CDR3 protein. The sample lists around 50,000 distinct CDR3 sequences, around 53% occurring once. Sequencing used peripheral blood, obtained before TCRalphabeta/CD19-depleted stem cell transplant. The source of these receptors is a boy younger than two with SCID, due to receive a stem cell transplant.

The chain joins TRBV10-3 to TRBJ1-1, with TRBD1 matching 7 bases. V dropped 3 bases and J dropped 6; count of bases not matched to a gene: 10. The germline gives CDR1 ENHRY, CDR2 SYGVKD. This CDR3 is 15 amino acids long. DNA for the CDR3: TGTGCCATCAGTGACTCGACAGGGATGAAAGCTGAAGCTTTCTTT. It codes for CAISDSTGMKAEAFF.

This clonotype was detected only a few times. As DNA, the CDR3 is TGTGCCATCAGTGACAGGGGGACCTACAATGAGCAGTTCTTC. It codes for CAISDRGTYNEQFF. This chain joins TRBV10-3 and TRBJ2-1; 7 nucleotides line up with TRBD1. Per germline, CDR1 ENHRY and CDR2 SYGVKD. Trimming at V came to 3 bases and at J to 2 bases, leaving 1 base not matched to a gene. The CDR3 covers 14 residues.

This clonotype was seen a handful of times. The chain has TRBV7-2 and TRBJ2-3; 9 nucleotides agree with TRBD2. Germline V gene lookup returns CDR1 SGHTA and CDR2 FQGNSA. Trimming at V came to 6 bases and at J to 0 bases, leaving 7 bases not matched to a gene. The CDR3 totals 16 residues. The DNA of the CDR3 is TGTGCCAGCAGGCTAGCGGGGCACTCTAGCACAGATACGCAGTATTTT. Protein product: CASRLAGHSSTDTQYF.

The chain is built from TRBV7-9 and TRBJ2-7; 8 positions agree with TRBD1. There are 14 residues in the CDR3. CDR1 is SEHNR and CDR2 is FQNEAQ in the germline V gene (reference sequence). The V gene end was trimmed by 5 bases and the J gene end by 1 base; junction bases not matched to a gene: 4. Written as DNA, the CDR3 is TGTGCCAGCAGCACGCGGACAGGGTCCTACGAGCAGTACTTC. Amino acids: CASSTRTGSYEQYF. The complete variable domain, with remaining parts taken from reference TRBV7-9 and TRBJ2-7, reads DTGVSQNPRHKITKRGQNVTFRCDPISEHNRLYWYRQTLGQGPEFLTYFQNEAQLEKSRLLSDRFSAERPKGSFSTLEIQRTEQGDSAMYLCASSTRTGSYEQYFGPGTRLTVT.

V and J are TRBV12-3 or TRBV12-4 and TRBJ2-1, with TRBD1 as a possible D gene (6 bases). The length of the CDR3 is 16 residues. V dropped 3 bases and J dropped 5 bases, with 17 bases sitting between them. The CDR3 here is CASSLTGFSANNEQFF. The CDR3 coding sequence is TGTGCCAGCAGTTTGACAGGATTTTCCGCCAACAATGAGCAGTTCTTC.

This clonotype has just a few counts. J is TRBJ1-1 and V is TRBV7-8; no clear D. Trimming pared 5 bases from V and 8 bases from J, leaving 15 bases between. The V gene's germline CDR1 is SGHVS and CDR2 FQNEAQ. CDR3 size: 13 residues. The CDR3 DNA is TGTGCCAGCAGCCTCCAGGCGGTGGGGGAAGCTTTCTTT. Amino acid sequence: CASSLQAVGEAFF. Combining the CDR3 with reference TRBV7-8 and TRBJ1-1 gives the whole variable domain GAGVSQSPRYKVAKRGQDVALRCDPISGHVSLFWYQQALGQGPEFLTYFQNEAQLDKSGLPSDRFFAERPEGSVSTLKIQRTQQEDSAVYLCASSLQAVGEAFFGQGTRLTVV.

There are a few counts of this clonotype. V and J are TRBV5-1 and TRBJ2-1, with 9 bases lining up with TRBD1. The CDR3 has 15 amino acids. Germline V gene lookup returns CDR1 SGHRS and CDR2 YFSETQ. The trim removed 3 bases at V and 6 bases at J, leaving 7 bases unmatched. The DNA for the CDR3 is TGCGCCAGCAGCTCTCCCGGGACAGGGCCCAATGAGCAGTTCTTC. This encodes CASSSPGTGPNEQFF.

By share of the sample, this clonotype is large. The gene calls are TRBV5-1 and TRBJ1-1; D is possibly TRBD1 (6 bases). CDR3 length: 15 residues. With 3 bases removed from V and 1 base from J, the gap between germline ends came to 13 bases. Germline loops: CDR1 SGHRS, CDR2 YFSETQ. CDR3 sequence reads: CASSSLDSENTEAFF. The CDR3 DNA sequence: TGCGCCAGCAGCTCCCTGGACAGCGAGAACACTGAAGCTTTCTTT.

A single count supports this clonotype. The genes are TRBV3-1 and TRBJ2-1, with 9 bases matching TRBD2. Germline V CDR1 and CDR2: LGHDT, YNNKEL (reference sequence). Germline trimming cut 4 bases from V and 7 bases from J; bases unmatched to any gene: 14. The CDR3 consists of 17 residues. The CDR3 protein is CASSPTWSSGEYNEQFF. The CDR3, as DNA: TGTGCCAGCAGCCCCACGTGGTCTAGCGGGGAATATAATGAGCAGTTCTTC.

The chain couples TRBV5-1 to TRBJ2-7; TRBD1 agrees at 10 bases. With 3 bases clipped from V and 2 bases from J, the junction kept 2 bases outside the gene matches. CDR3 length: 14 residues. Germline CDR1 reads SGHRS; CDR2 reads YFSETQ. The CDR3 loop reads CASSSGQGAYEQYF. CDR3 nucleotides: TGCGCCAGCAGCTCCGGACAGGGGGCCTACGAGCAGTACTTC.

Ten or more counts support this clonotype. V usage is TRBV6-1 and J usage is TRBJ2-3; 11 bases match TRBD2. Per germline, CDR1 MNHNS and CDR2 SASEGT. This CDR3 spans 14 amino acids. V shed 8 bases, J shed 2 bases, and the junction held 3 bases outside the gene matches. The CDR3 spells CASAGLAATDTQYF. The CDR3 region has the DNA TGTGCCAGCGCGGGACTAGCGGCCACAGATACGCAGTATTTT.

This clonotype was seen a few times. This chain joins TRBV27 and TRBJ2-7; 10 nucleotides line up with TRBD1. This CDR3 spans 14 amino acids. The V segment lost 8 bases and the J segment 3 bases; nucleotides outside the gene matches: 7. CDR1 is MNHEY, CDR2 SMNVEV, per germline (reference sequence). CDR3: CASPDGTGVYEQYF. The CDR3 DNA is TGTGCCAGCCCCGATGGGACAGGGGTCTACGAGCAGTACTTC.

In this sample, this clonotype turned up a few times. The V call is TRBV6-1, the J call TRBJ2-1, with 9 bases identical to TRBD2. Trimming at V came to 4 bases and at J to 9 bases, leaving 16 bases not matched to a gene. The CDR3 runs 17 residues. Germline assignment: CDR1 MNHNS and CDR2 SASEGT. The CDR3 sequence: CASSATPGASGEVEQFF. The CDR3 DNA follows: TGTGCCAGCAGTGCTACCCCCGGGGCTAGCGGGGAAGTTGAGCAGTTCTTC.

The J gene is TRBJ1-6, the V gene TRBV11-2; the match to TRBD1 covers 8 bases. This CDR3 is built from 18 residues. The germline V gene encodes CDR1 SGHAT and CDR2 FQNNGV. The ends lost 1 base at V and 9 bases at J; junction bases unmatched: 14. This CDR3 reads CASSLGGGQGGMSSPLHF. The CDR3 nucleotides are TGTGCCAGCAGCTTAGGCGGCGGACAGGGCGGCATGAGTTCACCCCTCCACTTT.

J is TRBJ1-3 and V is TRBV4-3; D is ambiguous. V was pared by 0 bases and J by 0 bases, with 9 bases between. CDR1 LGHNA and CDR2 YSLEER come from the germline V gene. The length of the CDR3 is 16 residues. The CDR3 loop reads CASSQDRSSSGNTIYF. In DNA, the CDR3 is TGCGCCAGCAGCCAAGATAGGTCTTCCTCTGGAAACACCATATATTTT.

The chain links TRBV5-5 to TRBJ1-5; D ambiguous. The CDR3 is 13 amino acids. V was pared by 2 bases and J by 2 bases, with 5 bases between. Germline CDR1 and CDR2: SGHKS and YYEKEE (reference sequence). The chain's CDR3 is CASSLRGNQPQHF. The CDR3 DNA is TGTGCCAGCAGCTTAAGGGGCAATCAGCCCCAGCATTTT.